This is a list of T cell receptor beta chains from one sample in a study of OX40 agonist ivuxolimab in advanced cancers. Produced via immunoSEQ multiplex PCR; TCRdb's table is partial and in-frame only. Of about 91,000 clones listed, over 75% are singletons. The source was CD4+ or CD8+ T cells sorted from blood, collected in a trial of the OX40 agonist ivuxolimab. The receptors shown here come from an adult with an advanced solid tumor such as melanoma, head and neck, liver or kidney cancer. Both conserved end residues are part of each CDR3. A D gene is named only where the DNA matches it firmly. Not all rows give a size; the values are once, few, many and, for expanded clones, a class.

D,V,J,length,size,DNA,CDR3
-,TRBV9,TRBJ2-1,17,-,TGTGCCAGCAGCGTAAGTTGGGGGACGAGCTCCTACAATGAGCAGTTCTTC,CASSVSWGTSSYNEQFF
-,TRBV7-8,TRBJ1-4,14,-,TGTGCCAGCAGACGACAGGCCCAGAATGAAAAACTGTTTTTT,CASRRQAQNEKLFF
-,TRBV29-1,TRBJ1-1,12,-,TGCAGCGTTTACAGGAGGGGGACTGAAGCTTTCTTT,CSVYRRGTEAFF
TRBD2,TRBV5-4,TRBJ2-2,16,-,TGTGCCAGCAGCTTCCGACTAGCGGCGAACACCGGGGAGCTGTTTTTT,CASSFRLAANTGELFF
-,TRBV20-1,TRBJ2-7,10,-,TGCAGTGCGTCGGCCCACGAGCAGTACTTC,CSASAHEQYF
-,TRBV28,TRBJ2-3,16,-,TGTGCCAGCAGGGTCGGAGGGGTCGAGATCACAGATACGCAGTATTTT,CASRVGGVEITDTQYF
-,TRBV19,TRBJ1-2,16,-,TGTGCCAGTAGTATAGGTCCCCCAGGGGTGAACTATGGCTACACCTTC,CASSIGPPGVNYGYTF
TRBD2,TRBV13,TRBJ2-1,15,few,TGTGCCAGCAGCGCGGGGACTAGCGCCTACAATGAGCAGTTCTTC,CASSAGTSAYNEQFF
-,TRBV5-1,TRBJ2-5,13,once,TGCGCCAGCAGCTTGGAGCTACAAGAGACCCAGTACTTC,CASSLELQETQYF
TRBD2,TRBV28,TRBJ2-1,16,-,TGTGCCAGCAGTCCGGGACTAGCGGGAGAATTAACCAAGCAGTTCTTC,CASSPGLAGELTKQFF
-,TRBV2,TRBJ1-2,13,-,TGTGCCAGCACCTCGACTGTTGACTATGGCTACACCTTC,CASTSTVDYGYTF
-,TRBV19,TRBJ2-2,12,-,TGTGCCAGTAAGGGTCTGATCGGGGAGCTGTTTTTT,CASKGLIGELFF
TRBD2,TRBV27,TRBJ2-5,15,-,TGTGCCAGCAGCCAAACACTAGCGGGAGTGGAGACCCAGTACTTC,CASSQTLAGVETQYF
TRBD1,TRBV18,TRBJ1-1,15,few,TGTGCCAGCTCACCAGGTACAGGGGGCAACACTGAAGCTTTCTTT,CASSPGTGGNTEAFF
-,TRBV28,TRBJ1-2,14,once,TGTGCCAGCAGTTTAAATGGAGGGAACTATGGCTACACCTTC,CASSLNGGNYGYTF
TRBD2,TRBV4-1,TRBJ2-5,16,-,TGCGCCAGCAGCCAGTTTGTTAGCGGGATCCAAGAGACCCAGTACTTC,CASSQFVSGIQETQYF
-,TRBV9,TRBJ1-1,13,-,TGTGCCAGCAGCGTAGACGTCAACACTGAAGCTTTCTTT,CASSVDVNTEAFF
-,TRBV6-6,TRBJ1-2,13,-,TGTGCCAGCAGTTACTCCGCAGGGAATGGCTACACCTTC,CASSYSAGNGYTF
-,TRBV28,TRBJ2-5,16,once,TGTGCCAGCAGTTTGTCAGCGGCACCCTACCAAGAGACCCAGTACTTC,CASSLSAAPYQETQYF
TRBD2,TRBV15,TRBJ2-3,16,-,TGTGCCACCAGCAGAGATCTAGCGGGAGGGATAGATACGCAGTATTTT,CATSRDLAGGIDTQYF
-,TRBV5-1,TRBJ2-1,13,-,TGCGCCAGCAGCTTGTTGCTCTACAATGAGCAGTTCTTC,CASSLLLYNEQFF
-,TRBV7-9,TRBJ2-1,13,-,TGTGCCAGCAGCCCCCGGGGATACAATGAGCAGTTCTTC,CASSPRGYNEQFF
TRBD2,TRBV7-3,TRBJ2-1,14,-,TGTGCCAGCAGCTCCGCGGGAGTAAACAATGAGCAGTTCTTC,CASSSAGVNNEQFF
-,TRBV19,TRBJ1-2,14,-,TGTGCCAGTAGTATAGACGGACAGCACTATGGCTACACCTTC,CASSIDGQHYGYTF
TRBD2,TRBV5-1,TRBJ2-1,17,-,TGCGCCAGCAGCTTGGTCCCCGGGACTAGTCCCTACAATGAGCAGTTCTTC,CASSLVPGTSPYNEQFF
TRBD2,TRBV10-3,TRBJ2-6,18,-,TGTGCCATCAGTAATGGGGGGGTCACCCGGTCTGGGGCCAACGTCCTGACTTTC,CAISNGGVTRSGANVLTF
TRBD1,TRBV30,TRBJ2-7,15,-,TGTGCCTGGAGTCCCGGGACAGGGGGCTGGCCCGAGCAGTACTTC,CAWSPGTGGWPEQYF
-,TRBV10-3,TRBJ1-1,11,-,TGTGCCATCAGTGAGGGACCTGAAGCTTTCTTT,CAISEGPEAFF
-,TRBV19,TRBJ1-1,13,-,TGTGCCAGTAGGCATGGGATGAACACTGAAGCTTTCTTT,CASRHGMNTEAFF
TRBD2,TRBV11-3,TRBJ2-1,15,-,TGTGCCAGCAGCTTAGTCCCGGGACTAGGGTGGGAGCAGTTCTTC,CASSLVPGLGWEQFF
TRBD2,TRBV11-2,TRBJ2-1,19,-,TGTGCCAGCAGCTTAGATTCTCGACTAGCGGGAAGCTCCTACAATGAGCAGTTCTTC,CASSLDSRLAGSSYNEQFF